Given below is one T cell receptor (beta chain) in context. Its antigen is not identified. Antigen-specific CD4+ T cells were expanded with viral peptide pools in the ViraFEST assay before sequencing. CD4+ T cell isolation took place after approximately 11 days of culture. All study participants received two doses of BNT162b2 or mRNA-1273 vaccine. Neither prior SARS-CoV-2 infection nor positive nucleocapsid antibodies were present in the vaccine recipients. Replacing half the medium with IL-2 medium was done on days 3 and 7. This entry comes from a study of vaccination effects on CD4 cells after COVID-19. This CDR3 contains 14 residues. Germline V gene lookup returns CDR1 SGHVS and CDR2 FQNEAQ. Trimming stripped 5 bases from V and 0 bases from J, with 10 bases between. Sequencing used immunoSEQ multiplex PCR; TCRdb keeps in-frame clones, though not all of them. The table shows 20,000 to 30,000 clones, with 60% to 80% occurring only once.

V usage is TRBV7-8 and J usage is TRBJ1-1, with D perhaps TRBD1 (6 bases). The sample in question was CD4+ T cells from PBMCs cultured with SARS-CoV-2 spike peptides, obtained after COVID-19 vaccination. The sequence derives from a human donor who received a COVID-19 vaccine. The CDR3 loop is CASSPGTLNTEAFF. The CDR3, as DNA: TGTGCCAGCAGCCCGGGGACACTGAACACTGAAGCTTTCTTT.